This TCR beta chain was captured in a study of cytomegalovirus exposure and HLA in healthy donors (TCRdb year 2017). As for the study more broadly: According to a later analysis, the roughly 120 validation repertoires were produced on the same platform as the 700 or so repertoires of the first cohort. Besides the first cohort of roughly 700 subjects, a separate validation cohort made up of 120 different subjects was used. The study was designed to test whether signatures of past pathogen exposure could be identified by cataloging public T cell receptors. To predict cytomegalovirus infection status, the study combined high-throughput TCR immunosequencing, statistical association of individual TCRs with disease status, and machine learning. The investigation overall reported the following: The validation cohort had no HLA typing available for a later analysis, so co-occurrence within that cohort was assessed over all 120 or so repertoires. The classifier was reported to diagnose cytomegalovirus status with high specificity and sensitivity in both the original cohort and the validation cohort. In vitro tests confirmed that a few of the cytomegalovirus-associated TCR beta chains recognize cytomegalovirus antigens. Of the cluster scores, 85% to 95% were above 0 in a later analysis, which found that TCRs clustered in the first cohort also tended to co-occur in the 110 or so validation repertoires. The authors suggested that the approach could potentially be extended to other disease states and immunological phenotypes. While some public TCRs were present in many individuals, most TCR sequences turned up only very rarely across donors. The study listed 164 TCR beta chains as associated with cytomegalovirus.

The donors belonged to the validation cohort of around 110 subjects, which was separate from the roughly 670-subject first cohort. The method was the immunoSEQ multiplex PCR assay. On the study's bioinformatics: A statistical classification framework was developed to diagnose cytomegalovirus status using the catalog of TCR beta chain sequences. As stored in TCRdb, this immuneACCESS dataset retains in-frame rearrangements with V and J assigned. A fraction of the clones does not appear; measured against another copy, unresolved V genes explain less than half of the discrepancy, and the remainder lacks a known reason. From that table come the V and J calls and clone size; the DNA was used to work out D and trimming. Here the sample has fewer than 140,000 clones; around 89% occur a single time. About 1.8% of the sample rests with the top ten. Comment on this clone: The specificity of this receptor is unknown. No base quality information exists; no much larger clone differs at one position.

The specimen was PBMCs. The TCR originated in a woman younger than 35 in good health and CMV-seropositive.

The CDR3 reads as follows: CSTEGGGGTEAFF. The nucleotide sequence is given as TGCAGCACCGAAGGGGGCGGAGGGACTGAAGCTTTCTTT. The sequence is built from TRBV29-1 and TRBJ1-1, with 7 bases matching TRBD1. V trim: 8 bases; J trim: 5 bases; unmatched bases: 11. From the cysteine through the phenylalanine, the CDR3 covers 13 amino acids. Kept here is only the CDR3 DNA, which spans 39 bases and is read in frame from base 1. CDR1 and CDR2 were assigned from the germline V gene as SQVTM and ANQGSEA.